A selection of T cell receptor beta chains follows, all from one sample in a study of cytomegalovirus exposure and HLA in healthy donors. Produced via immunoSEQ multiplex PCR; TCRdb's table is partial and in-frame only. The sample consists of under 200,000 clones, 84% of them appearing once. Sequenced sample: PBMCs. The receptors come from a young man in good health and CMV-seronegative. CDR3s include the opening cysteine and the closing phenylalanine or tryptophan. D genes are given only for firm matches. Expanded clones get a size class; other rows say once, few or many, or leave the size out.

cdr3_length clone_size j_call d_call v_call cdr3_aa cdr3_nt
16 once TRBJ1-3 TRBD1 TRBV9 CASSVGGGQGTNTIYF TGTGCCAGCAGCGTAGGCGGTGGACAGGGTACAAACACCATATATTTT
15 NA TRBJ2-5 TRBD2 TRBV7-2 CASSRTRLAGETQYF TGTGCCAGCAGCCGCACCCGACTAGCAGGGGAGACCCAGTACTTC
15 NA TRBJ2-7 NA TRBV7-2 CASSPDYPSSYEQYF TGTGCCAGCAGCCCCGACTACCCGAGCTCCTACGAGCAGTACTTC
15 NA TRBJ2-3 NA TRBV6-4 CASSDGSGSTDTQYF TGTGCCAGCAGTGACGGTAGCGGTAGCACAGATACGCAGTATTTT
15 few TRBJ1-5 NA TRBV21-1 CASKKHWGGNQPQHF TGTGCCAGCAAAAAACACTGGGGCGGCAATCAGCCCCAGCATTTT
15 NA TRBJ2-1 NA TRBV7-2 CASSLAAGPYNEQFF TGTGCCAGCAGCTTGGCGGCAGGGCCTTACAATGAGCAGTTCTTC
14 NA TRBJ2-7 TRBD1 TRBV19 CASSTRQGALEQYF TGTGCCAGTAGTACCCGACAGGGAGCCCTTGAGCAGTACTTC
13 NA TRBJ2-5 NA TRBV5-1 CASSPRLGETQYF TGCGCCAGCAGCCCAAGACTAGGAGAGACCCAGTACTTC
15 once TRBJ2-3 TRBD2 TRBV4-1 CASSRTLAGGYTQYF TGCGCCAGCAGCCGAACCCTAGCGGGAGGGTATACGCAGTATTTT
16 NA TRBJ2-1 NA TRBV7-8 CASSLEGPGENPRGFF TGTGCCAGCAGCTTAGAGGGGCCAGGGGAAAATCCTAGGGGGTTCTTC
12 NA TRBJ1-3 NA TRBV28 CASSLSGNTIYF TGTGCCAGCAGTCTTTCCGGAAACACCATATATTTT
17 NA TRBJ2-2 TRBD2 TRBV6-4 CASSDIGGGRHTGELFF TGTGCCAGCAGTGACATCGGGGGGGGCAGGCACACCGGGGAGCTGTTTTTT
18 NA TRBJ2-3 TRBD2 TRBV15 CATSRDHPSGANTDTQYF TGTGCCACCAGCAGAGATCACCCAAGCGGGGCAAACACAGATACGCAGTATTTT
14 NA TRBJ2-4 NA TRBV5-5 CASSGVGDKNIQYF TGTGCCAGCTCAGGGGTTGGTGACAAAAACATTCAGTACTTC
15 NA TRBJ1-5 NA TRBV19 CASSIDSGAGQPQHF TGTGCCAGTTCCATCGACTCAGGGGCGGGTCAGCCCCAGCATTTT
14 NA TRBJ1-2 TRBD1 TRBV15 CATSTDRAGYGYTF TGTGCCACCAGCACAGACAGGGCAGGCTATGGCTACACCTTC
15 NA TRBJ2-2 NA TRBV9 CASSVDPTRAGELFF TGTGCCAGCAGCGTGGATCCCACCCGGGCCGGGGAGCTGTTTTTT
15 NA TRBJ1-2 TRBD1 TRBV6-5 CASRRPGQGDYGYTF TGTGCCAGCAGGCGGCCCGGACAGGGGGACTATGGCTACACCTTC
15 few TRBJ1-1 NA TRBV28 CASSYRQRPNTEAFF TGTGCCAGCAGTTACAGACAGCGACCGAACACTGAAGCTTTCTTT
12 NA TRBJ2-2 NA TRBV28 CASSFGVGELFF TGTGCCAGCAGTTTCGGGGTCGGGGAGCTGTTTTTT
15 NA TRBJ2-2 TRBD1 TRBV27 CASRGTGGPHRELFF TGTGCCAGCAGGGGGACAGGGGGCCCCCACCGGGAGCTGTTTTTT
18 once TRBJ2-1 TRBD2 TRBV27 CASIETTGLAGPSYEQFF TGTGCCAGCATCGAGACTACGGGACTAGCGGGGCCCTCCTATGAGCAGTTCTTC
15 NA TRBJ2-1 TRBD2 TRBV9 CASTVSGAGGNEQFF TGTGCCAGCACCGTCTCGGGAGCGGGAGGCAATGAGCAGTTCTTC
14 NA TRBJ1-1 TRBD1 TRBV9 CASSEGQMNTEAFF TGTGCCAGCAGCGAGGGACAGATGAACACTGAAGCTTTCTTT